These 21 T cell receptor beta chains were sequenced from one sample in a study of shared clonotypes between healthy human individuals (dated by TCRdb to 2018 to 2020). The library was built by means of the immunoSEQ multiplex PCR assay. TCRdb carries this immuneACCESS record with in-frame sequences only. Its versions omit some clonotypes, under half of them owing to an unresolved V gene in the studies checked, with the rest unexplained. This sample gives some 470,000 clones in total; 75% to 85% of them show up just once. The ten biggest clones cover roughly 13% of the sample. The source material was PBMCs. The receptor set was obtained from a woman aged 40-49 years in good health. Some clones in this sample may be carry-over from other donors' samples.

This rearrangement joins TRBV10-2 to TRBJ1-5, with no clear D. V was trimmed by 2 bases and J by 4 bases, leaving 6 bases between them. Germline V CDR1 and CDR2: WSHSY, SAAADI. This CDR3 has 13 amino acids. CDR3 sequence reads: CASSEDRNQPQHF. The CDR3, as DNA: TGCGCCAGCAGTGAGGATAGAAATCAGCCCCAGCATTTT.

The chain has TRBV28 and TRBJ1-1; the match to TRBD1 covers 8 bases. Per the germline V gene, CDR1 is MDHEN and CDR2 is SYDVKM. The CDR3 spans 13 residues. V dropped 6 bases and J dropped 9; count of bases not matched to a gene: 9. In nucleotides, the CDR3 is TGTGCCAGCAGACAAGGACAGGGATTAAAAGCTTTCTTT. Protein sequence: CASRQGQGLKAFF.

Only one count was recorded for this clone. As DNA, the CDR3 is TGTGCCAGCAGCGTAGCGGCGAACACTGAAGCTTTCTTT. Encoded protein: CASSVAANTEAFF. The chain has TRBV9 and TRBJ1-1; D is unclear. The V end lost 0 bases, the J end lost 1 base, and 4 bases lay between the germline ends. CDR3 size: 13 residues. CDR1 and CDR2 (germline): SGDLS, YYNGEE.

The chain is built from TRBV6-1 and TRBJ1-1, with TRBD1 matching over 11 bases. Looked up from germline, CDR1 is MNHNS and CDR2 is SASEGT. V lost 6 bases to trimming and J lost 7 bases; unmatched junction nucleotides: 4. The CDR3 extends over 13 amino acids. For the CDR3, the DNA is TGTGCCAGCAGACGGGACAGGGGGGTTGAAGCTTTCTTT. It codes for CASRRDRGVEAFF.

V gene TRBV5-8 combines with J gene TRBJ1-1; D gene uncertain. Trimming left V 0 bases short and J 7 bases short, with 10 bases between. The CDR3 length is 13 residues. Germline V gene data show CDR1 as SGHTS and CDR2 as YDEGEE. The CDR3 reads CASSLGRHSEAFF. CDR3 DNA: TGTGCCAGCAGCTTGGGCCGACACAGTGAAGCTTTCTTT.

CDR3 coding DNA: TGTGCCAGCAGCTTGGAAAGTAATGAAAAACTGTTTTTT. This sequence encodes CASSLESNEKLFF. This chain joins TRBV6-4 and TRBJ1-4; D is unresolved. Germline-derived CDR1 and CDR2 are MRHNA and SNTAGT. Trimming cost V 6 bases and J 4 bases, with 9 bases left between them. This CDR3 has 13 amino acids.

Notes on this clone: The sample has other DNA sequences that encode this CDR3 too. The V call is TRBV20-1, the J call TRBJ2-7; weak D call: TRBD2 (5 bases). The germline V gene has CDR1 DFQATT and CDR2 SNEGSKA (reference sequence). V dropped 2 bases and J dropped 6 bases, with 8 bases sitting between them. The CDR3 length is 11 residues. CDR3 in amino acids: CSARLAVEQYF. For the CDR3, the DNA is TGCAGTGCTAGACTAGCCGTCGAGCAGTACTTC.

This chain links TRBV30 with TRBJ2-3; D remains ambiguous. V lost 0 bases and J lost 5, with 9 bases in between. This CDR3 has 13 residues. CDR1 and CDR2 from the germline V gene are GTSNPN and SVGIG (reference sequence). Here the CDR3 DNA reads TGTGCCTGGAGTGTAGGCCGTTTAGATACGCAGTATTTT. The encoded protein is CAWSVGRLDTQYF.

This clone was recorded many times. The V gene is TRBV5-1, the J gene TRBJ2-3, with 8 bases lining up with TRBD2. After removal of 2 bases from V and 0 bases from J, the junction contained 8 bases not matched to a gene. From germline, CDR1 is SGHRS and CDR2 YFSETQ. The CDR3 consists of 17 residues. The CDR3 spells CASSFGTGTRSTDTQYF. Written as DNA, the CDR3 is TGCGCCAGCAGCTTTGGAACCGGGACTAGAAGCACAGATACGCAGTATTTT.

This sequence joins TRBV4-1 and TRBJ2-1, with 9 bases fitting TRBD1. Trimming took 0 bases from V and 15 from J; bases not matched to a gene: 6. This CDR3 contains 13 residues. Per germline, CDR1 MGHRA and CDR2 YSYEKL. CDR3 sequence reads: CASSQERRDRVFF. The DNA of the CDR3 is TGCGCCAGCAGCCAAGAAAGGCGGGACAGGGTGTTCTTC.

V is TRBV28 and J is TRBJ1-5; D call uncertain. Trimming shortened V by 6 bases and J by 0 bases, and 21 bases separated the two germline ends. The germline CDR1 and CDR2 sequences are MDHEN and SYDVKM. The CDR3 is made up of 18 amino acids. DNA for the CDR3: TGTGCCAGCAGACGACTTCTCGGGAGAGACTATAGCAATCAGCCCCAGCATTTT. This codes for CASRRLLGRDYSNQPQHF.

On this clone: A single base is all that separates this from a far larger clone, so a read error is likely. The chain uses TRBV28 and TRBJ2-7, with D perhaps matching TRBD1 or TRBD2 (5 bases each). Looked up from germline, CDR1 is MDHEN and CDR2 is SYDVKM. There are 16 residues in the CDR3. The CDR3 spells CAGSSRDPPSEFEQYF. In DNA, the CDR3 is TGTGCCGGCAGTTCCAGGGACCCTCCCTCTGAGTTCGAGCAGTACTTC.

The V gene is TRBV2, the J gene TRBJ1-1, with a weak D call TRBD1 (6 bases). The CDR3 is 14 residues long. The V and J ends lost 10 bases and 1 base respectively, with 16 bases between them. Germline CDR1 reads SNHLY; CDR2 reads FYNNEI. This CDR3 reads CATIRRGANTEAFF. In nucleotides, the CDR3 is TGTGCCACCATAAGGAGGGGGGCGAACACTGAAGCTTTCTTT.

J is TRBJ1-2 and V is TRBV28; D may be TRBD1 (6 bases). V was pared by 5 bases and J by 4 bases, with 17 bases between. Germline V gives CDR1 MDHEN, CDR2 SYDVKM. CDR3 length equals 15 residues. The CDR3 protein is CASSNHPQGSYGYTF. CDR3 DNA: TGTGCCAGCAGTAACCACCCGCAGGGGAGCTATGGCTACACCTTC.

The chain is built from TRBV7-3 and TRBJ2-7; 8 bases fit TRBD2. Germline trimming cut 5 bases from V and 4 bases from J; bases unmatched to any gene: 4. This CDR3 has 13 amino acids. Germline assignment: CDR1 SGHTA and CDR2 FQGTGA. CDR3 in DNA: TGTGCCAGCAGCGCCTCGGGGGGGTACGAGCAGTACTTC. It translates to CASSASGGYEQYF.

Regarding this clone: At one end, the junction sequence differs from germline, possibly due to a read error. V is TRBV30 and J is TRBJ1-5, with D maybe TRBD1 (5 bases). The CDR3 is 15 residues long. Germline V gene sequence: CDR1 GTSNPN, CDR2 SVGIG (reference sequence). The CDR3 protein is CTWSSGGRSNQPQHF. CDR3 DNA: TGTACCTGGAGTAGTGGGGGAAGGAGCAATCAGCCCCAGCATTTT.

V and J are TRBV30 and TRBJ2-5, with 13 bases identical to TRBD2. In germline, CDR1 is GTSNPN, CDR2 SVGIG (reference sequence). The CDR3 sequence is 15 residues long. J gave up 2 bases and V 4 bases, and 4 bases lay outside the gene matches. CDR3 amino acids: CAWTLGLAGQETQYF. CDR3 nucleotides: TGTGCCTGGACCCTGGGACTAGCGGGACAAGAGACCCAGTACTTC.

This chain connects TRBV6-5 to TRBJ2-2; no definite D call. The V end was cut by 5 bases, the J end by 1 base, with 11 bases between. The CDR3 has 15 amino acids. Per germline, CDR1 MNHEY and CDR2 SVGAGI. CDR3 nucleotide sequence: TGTGCCAGCAGTCCCACACACCAGAACACCGGGGAGCTGTTTTTT. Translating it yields CASSPTHQNTGELFF.

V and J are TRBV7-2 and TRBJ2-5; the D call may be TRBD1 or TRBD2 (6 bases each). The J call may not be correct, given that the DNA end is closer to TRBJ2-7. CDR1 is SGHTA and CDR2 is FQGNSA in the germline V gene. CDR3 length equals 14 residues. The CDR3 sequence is CASSIGGSSYEQYF. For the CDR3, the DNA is TGTGCCAGCAGCATAGGGGGGAGCTCCTACGAGCAGTACTTC.

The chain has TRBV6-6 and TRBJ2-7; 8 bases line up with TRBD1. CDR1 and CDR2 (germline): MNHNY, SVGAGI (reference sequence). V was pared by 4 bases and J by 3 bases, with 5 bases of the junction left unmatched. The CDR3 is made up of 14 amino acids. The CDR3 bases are TGTGCCAGCAGTTCGACAGGGGCGGGCTACGAGCAGTACTTC. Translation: CASSSTGAGYEQYF.

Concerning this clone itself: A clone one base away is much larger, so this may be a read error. CDR3 in DNA: TGCGCCAGCAGCTTGGCCAGCTCTGGAAACACCATATATTTT. It is translated as CASSLASSGNTIYF. The rearrangement joins TRBV5-1 to TRBJ1-3; D not certain. Germline assignment: CDR1 SGHRS and CDR2 YFSETQ. Trimming took off 0 bases at V and 0 bases at J, with 4 bases between the two ends. CDR3 size: 14 residues.